This T cell receptor beta chain was sequenced for a study of shared clonotypes between healthy human individuals. Trimming left V 0 bases short and J 4 bases short, with 12 bases between. Germline V gives CDR1 MNHEY, CDR2 SVGAGI. This CDR3 is 15 amino acids long. Measured with immunoSEQ multiplex PCR; TCRdb has only the in-frame clones, and not every one. This sample has 950,000 to 1,300,000 clones, with about 80% found just once. Sequencing was carried out using memory CD4+ T cells sorted from blood. Subset in this sample: CD45RA-negative fraction. The chain links TRBV6-5 to TRBJ1-2; possible D gene TRBD1, 5 bases. The source is a young man in good health. This CDR3 is CASSYSSGASYGYTF. In nucleotides, the CDR3 is TGTGCCAGCAGTTACTCATCCGGGGCCAGCTATGGCTACACCTTC.